Each of the 21 T cell receptor beta chains below was sequenced from the same sample in a study of shared clonotypes between healthy human individuals. Sequencing was performed with immunoSEQ multiplex PCR; in TCRdb, only in-frame clones are kept and a portion is missing. Among about 980,000 clones, around 80% were seen once, and the ten largest hold nearly 1.5%. Sequenced sample: memory CD4+ T cells sorted from blood. Subset given: CD45RA-negative fraction. The receptors stem from a man younger than 30 in good health.

V gene TRBV2 combines with J gene TRBJ2-7; 9 bases are shared with TRBD1. CDR3 length: 15 amino acids. CDR1 and CDR2 from the germline V gene are SNHLY and FYNNEI. J gave up 3 bases and V 6 bases, and 9 bases lay outside the gene matches. The CDR3, as DNA: TGTGCCAGCAGCACCTCGGGACAGGGATTCTACGAGCAGTACTTC. This encodes CASSTSGQGFYEQYF.

The chain uses TRBV18 and TRBJ2-2; 9 bases map to TRBD2. Unmatched junction bases numbered 3, after V lost 1 base and J lost 0 bases. Per germline, CDR1 KGHSH and CDR2 LQKENI. This CDR3 contains 17 residues. The CDR3 DNA follows: TGTGCCAGCTCACCACGACTAGCGGTTGCGAACACCGGGGAGCTGTTTTTT. Protein sequence: CASSPRLAVANTGELFF.

The V gene is TRBV30, the J gene TRBJ2-7, with 7 bases matching TRBD2. The CDR3 covers 17 residues. Per the germline V gene, CDR1 is GTSNPN and CDR2 is SVGIG (reference sequence). The ends lost 4 bases at V and 4 bases at J; junction bases unmatched: 19. The CDR3 here is CAWKFGTPGLSLYEQYF. As DNA, the CDR3 is TGTGCCTGGAAGTTTGGCACACCGGGACTATCACTGTACGAGCAGTACTTC.

This clone has only a few counts. The V gene is TRBV5-6, the J gene TRBJ1-5; the D is unclear. This CDR3 is built from 16 residues. Germline CDR1 and CDR2: SGHDT and YYEEEE. V was pared by 1 base and J by 3 bases, with 14 bases between. CDR3: CASSLSIGSTNQPQHF. Written as DNA, the CDR3 is TGTGCCAGCAGCTTGAGTATTGGGTCGACCAATCAGCCCCAGCATTTT. Filled out from reference TRBV5-6 and TRBJ1-5, the complete variable domain reads DAGVTQSPTHLIKTRGQQVTLRCSPKSGHDTVSWYQQALGQGPQFIFQYYEEEERQRGNFPDRFSGHQFPNYSSELNVNALLLGDSALYLCASSLSIGSTNQPQHFGDGTRLSIL.

CDR3 in amino acids: CASSPQEDYGYTF. In nucleotides, the CDR3 is TGTGCCAGCAGCCCACAGGAGGACTATGGCTACACCTTC. The J gene is TRBJ1-2, the V gene TRBV5-5; possible D gene TRBD1, 5 bases. This CDR3 region has 13 residues. Germline-derived CDR1 and CDR2 are SGHKS and YYEKEE (reference sequence). The V end was cut by 4 bases, the J end by 3 bases, with 10 bases between.

This rearrangement joins TRBV5-1 to TRBJ2-2; 8 nucleotides match TRBD1. Germline-derived CDR1 and CDR2 are SGHRS and YFSETQ. This CDR3 region has 16 residues. The J segment lost 4 bases and the V segment lost 4 bases, leaving 9 bases of the junction unmatched. The CDR3 spells CASSHSGGAGTGELFF. CDR3 nucleotides: TGCGCCAGCAGCCACTCAGGGGGCGCCGGCACCGGGGAGCTGTTTTTT.

The chain links TRBV11-2 to TRBJ2-7, with D possibly being TRBD2 (5 bases). The CDR3 has 14 residues. Trimming removed 2 bases at V and 6 bases at J, with 14 bases between. CDR1 SGHAT and CDR2 FQNNGV come from the germline V gene. The CDR3 DNA sequence: TGTGCCAGCAGCTTAATGAGGGTTAGTAGCGAGCAGTACTTC. This translates into CASSLMRVSSEQYF.

This clone occurred once. The V call is TRBV5-1, the J call TRBJ1-2; tentative D call: TRBD1 (5 bases). Trimming pared 1 base from V and 4 bases from J, leaving 14 bases between. Germline V gene data show CDR1 as SGHRS and CDR2 as YFSETQ. This CDR3 region has 15 residues. In DNA, the CDR3 is TGCGCCAGCAGCTTGTTGGATTGGGGACCCTATGGCTACACCTTC. Encoded protein: CASSLLDWGPYGYTF.

The gene calls are TRBV6-1 and TRBJ1-4; no reliable D call. This CDR3 region has 14 residues. V shed 3 bases and J shed 0 bases, with 5 bases lying between them. Germline V gives CDR1 MNHNS, CDR2 SASEGT. The CDR3 region is CASSDKTTNEKLFF. For the CDR3, the DNA is TGTGCCAGCAGTGACAAGACAACTAATGAAAAACTGTTTTTT.

The J gene is TRBJ2-2, the V gene TRBV11-3, with D uncertain. CDR1 is SGHNT, CDR2 YENEEA, per germline. Trimming took 4 bases from V and 4 from J, leaving 13 bases between them. The CDR3 loop spans 15 amino acids. CDR3: CASSSGRSFTGELFF. Written as DNA, the CDR3 is TGTGCCAGCAGCTCAGGACGTTCTTTCACCGGGGAGCTGTTTTTT.

Concerning this clone: Compared with germline, one end of the junction differs, possibly owing to a read error. The chain links TRBV7-7 to TRBJ2-5, with D tentatively TRBD2 (6 bases). CDR3 size: 14 residues. Germline values: CDR1 SSHAT, CDR2 FNYEAQ (reference sequence). The CDR3, as DNA: TGTGCTAGCAGCTTAATGGGGGGAGGCGAGACCCAGTACTTC. Its translation is CASSLMGGGETQYF. Complete variable domain (other parts from reference TRBV7-7 and TRBJ2-5): GAGVSQSPRYKVTKRGQDVTLRCDPISSHATLYWYQQALGQGPEFLTYFNYEAQPDKSGLPSDRFSAERPEGSISTLTIQRTEQRDSAMYRCASSLMGGGETQYFGPGTRLLVL.

V gene TRBV11-3 combines with J gene TRBJ2-5; D uncertain. The CDR3 is 14 amino acids. CDR1 SGHNT and CDR2 YENEEA come from the germline V gene. Trimming shortened V by 1 base and J by 5 bases, and 11 bases separated the two germline ends. CDR3: CASSLVPGSETQYF. In nucleotides, the CDR3 is TGTGCCAGCAGCTTAGTCCCAGGATCCGAGACCCAGTACTTC.

The table lists this clone with many counts. The V and J genes are TRBV30 and TRBJ1-2, with D uncertain. The CDR3 length is 11 residues. V was cut by 5 bases and J by 8 bases, with 12 bases left in between. In germline, CDR1 is GTSNPN, CDR2 SVGIG (reference sequence). CDR3 nucleotides: TGTGCCTGGGGCTTCTCCGGGGGCTACACCTTC. It specifies CAWGFSGGYTF. The whole variable domain, filled in from reference TRBV30 and TRBJ1-2, reads SQTIHQWPATLVQPVGSPLSLECTVEGTSNPNLYWYRQAAGRGLQLLFYSVGIGQISSEVPQNLSASRPQDRQFILSSKKLLLSDSGFYLCAWGFSGGYTFGSGTRLTVV.

With respect to this clone: Other DNA sequences of this sample code for an identical CDR3. The chain employs TRBV10-3 and TRBJ1-6; D ambiguous. Trimming pared 4 bases from V and 5 bases from J, leaving 9 bases between. From germline, CDR1 is ENHRY and CDR2 SYGVKD. CDR3 size: 14 residues. DNA for the CDR3: TGTGCCATCAGTGGACAAGGAGATAATTCACCCCTCCACTTT. It codes for CAISGQGDNSPLHF.

The V call is TRBV28, the J call TRBJ1-5; D is ambiguous. The V end lost 4 bases, the J end lost 4 bases, and 11 bases lay between the germline ends. This CDR3 comprises 14 residues. Germline values: CDR1 MDHEN, CDR2 SYDVKM. The CDR3 region has the DNA TGTGCCAGCAGTTATTTGACCAGGAATCAGCCCCAGCATTTT. Translating gives CASSYLTRNQPQHF.

The rearrangement links TRBV13 to TRBJ1-6; 9 bases map to TRBD1. The CDR3 runs to 14 residues. Looked up from germline, CDR1 is PRHDT and CDR2 is FYEKMQ (reference sequence). V lost 4 bases, J lost 7 bases, and 2 bases stayed unmatched. CDR3 bases: TGTGCCAGCAGCTGGGGGACAGGGAATTCACCCCTCCACTTT. Amino acids: CASSWGTGNSPLHF.

The chain couples TRBV4-1 to TRBJ1-1, with D possibly TRBD1 on 5 matching bases. This CDR3 is built from 15 residues. The ends were cut back, 3 bases at V and 8 bases at J, with 19 bases in the middle. Germline V gene lookup returns CDR1 MGHRA and CDR2 YSYEKL. CDR3 bases: TGCGCCAGCAGCCAGGTTAACCAGGGCGTCTCCGAAGCTTTCTTT. Translated, it gives CASSQVNQGVSEAFF.

V gene TRBV5-1 combines with J gene TRBJ2-1; 8 nucleotides match TRBD1. The CDR3 is made up of 14 amino acids. In germline, CDR1 is SGHRS, CDR2 YFSETQ. J gave up 6 bases and V 3 bases, and 5 bases lay outside the gene matches. The CDR3, as DNA: TGCGCCAGCAGCTCAGGGGGCGAGCTCAATGAGCAGTTCTTC. This encodes CASSSGGELNEQFF.

J is TRBJ1-5 and V is TRBV7-2, with unresolved D. Trimming removed 1 base at V and 7 bases at J, with 14 bases between. Germline CDR1 reads SGHTA; CDR2 reads FQGNSA. This CDR3 region has 15 residues. CDR3 nucleotides: TGTGCCAGCAGCTTAGTCCCCCTGGGTGAACAGCCCCAGCATTTT. Protein product: CASSLVPLGEQPQHF. Looking up the rest from reference TRBV7-2 and TRBJ1-5 gives the full variable domain: GAGVSQSPSNKVTEKGKDVELRCDPISGHTALYWYRQSLGQGLEFLIYFQGNSAPDKSGLPSDRFSAERTGGSVSTLTIQRTQQEDSAVYLCASSLVPLGEQPQHFGDGTRLSIL.

CDR3 region: CASSLAGQEIYEQYF. The DNA of the CDR3 is TGTGCCAGCAGCTTAGCCGGACAGGAGATATACGAGCAGTACTTC. This chain connects TRBV11-2 to TRBJ2-7; 7 nucleotides align to TRBD1. The ends lost 1 base at V and 4 bases at J; junction bases unmatched: 7. This CDR3 contains 15 residues. Germline CDR1 and CDR2: SGHAT and FQNNGV.

The V gene is TRBV2, the J gene TRBJ2-2; no reliable D call. CDR1 is SNHLY, CDR2 FYNNEI, per germline. The ends were cut back, 4 bases at V and 6 bases at J, with 9 bases in the middle. The CDR3 totals 13 residues. The CDR3: CASSGSSAGELFF. The CDR3 nucleotides read TGTGCCAGCAGTGGGTCTTCGGCCGGGGAGCTGTTTTTT.